The following is a T cell receptor (beta chain) sequence with its context. PBMCs were isolated at a quantity of at least 6.5 million per sample. These data are taken from a study of blood T cells in healthy people across ages. Together with a sample-barcoded 5' primer, a J-beta primer mix was included in a second PCR lasting roughly 6 to 12 cycles. Every sample returned 2.5 million or more CDR3-containing paired-end reads. From the 5' RACE reads, TCRdb called clonotypes with MiXCR, one entry per CDR3 protein. The sample consists of hundreds of thousands of distinct CDR3 sequences, around half of them appearing once. The CDR3 totals 16 residues. The V gene end was trimmed by 4 bases and the J gene end by 1 base; junction bases not matched to a gene: 8. Per germline, CDR1 SGHTA and CDR2 FQGTGA.

V is TRBV7-3 and J is TRBJ2-5, with 8 bases fitting TRBD2. Specimen: blood. The TCR sequence derives from a woman in her sixties in good health. The CDR3, as DNA: TGTGCCAGCAGCTCAAGCGGGGGATCAGGCCAAGAGACCCAGTACTTC. As protein: CASSSSGGSGQETQYF. The complete variable domain, with remaining parts taken from reference TRBV7-3 and TRBJ2-5, reads GAGVSQTPSNKVTEKGKYVELRCDPISGHTALYWYRQSLGQGPEFLIYFQGTGAADDSGLPNDRFFAVRPEGSVSTLKIQRTERGDSAVYLCASSSSGGSGQETQYFGPGTRLLVL.